These 14 T cell receptor beta chains share one sample of origin, sequenced in a study of control samples from healthy donors and cancer patients. TCRdb's copy holds only in-frame clones and misses some; the assay was immunoSEQ multiplex PCR. The sample has approximately 150,000 clones, 90% to 95% seen once. Input material: blood. The receptor set was obtained from a woman in her thirties in good health.

The rearrangement uses TRBV6-6 and TRBJ2-2, with D tentatively TRBD2 (5 bases). Trimming shortened V by 1 base and J by 4 bases, and 10 bases separated the two germline ends. CDR1 and CDR2 (germline): MNHNY, SVGAGI (reference sequence). There are 15 residues in the CDR3. The chain's CDR3 is CASSYYGRGTGELFF. The CDR3 DNA reads TGTGCCAGCAGTTACTATGGGAGAGGCACCGGGGAGCTGTTTTTT.

The J gene is TRBJ1-4, the V gene TRBV14; TRBD1 is a possible D gene (5 bases). In germline, CDR1 is SGHDN, CDR2 FVKESK. The CDR3 loop spans 16 amino acids. The ends were cut back, 0 bases at V and 3 bases at J, with 11 bases in the middle. The DNA of the CDR3 is TGTGCCAGCAGCCAAGATTGGGAGACAGCTAATGAAAAACTGTTTTTT. Its translation: CASSQDWETANEKLFF.

In this sample, this clone turned up a few times. This chain connects TRBV28 to TRBJ2-7; possibly TRBD2 for D (6 bases). The CDR3 covers 15 residues. V was clipped by 6 bases and J by 6 bases, with 21 bases between them. Germline V gives CDR1 MDHEN, CDR2 SYDVKM. In DNA, the CDR3 is TGTGCCAGCAGCCAAGCGGAGGGGCCTTCGGGCGAGCAGTACTTC. Translation: CASSQAEGPSGEQYF.

This clone was seen once. The chain recombines TRBV28 with TRBJ1-2, with D unclear. This CDR3 is 15 amino acids long. CDR1 and CDR2 (germline): MDHEN, SYDVKM. With 0 bases removed from V and 4 bases from J, the gap between germline ends came to 12 bases. The DNA for the CDR3 is TGTGCCAGCAGTTTATGGTCTAGACCTCCCTATGGCTACACCTTC. It codes for CASSLWSRPPYGYTF.

The rearrangement uses TRBV28 and TRBJ1-1; no firm D call. CDR1 and CDR2 from the germline V gene are MDHEN and SYDVKM. CDR3 length: 11 residues. V was trimmed by 2 bases and J by 5 bases, leaving 3 bases between them. In nucleotides, the CDR3 is TGTGCCAGCAGTTTAGGGACTGAAGCTTTCTTT. It specifies CASSLGTEAFF.

This chain uses TRBV7-3 with TRBJ2-1, with TRBD2 matching 7 bases. Germline loops: CDR1 SGHTA, CDR2 FQGTGA. The CDR3 loop spans 14 amino acids. The V and J ends lost 0 bases and 8 bases, in that order; junction bases with no gene match: 4. This CDR3 reads CASSLTAGAYEQFF. The CDR3 region has the DNA TGTGCCAGCAGCTTAACGGCGGGAGCGTATGAGCAGTTCTTC.

This chain's CDR3 is CASSLGSGGALADTQYF. The CDR3 region has the DNA TGTGCCAGCAGCCTTGGATCGGGGGGCGCGTTGGCAGATACGCAGTATTTT. The chain recombines TRBV9 with TRBJ2-3; D is perhaps TRBD2 (7 bases). Looked up from germline, CDR1 is SGDLS and CDR2 is YYNGEE. Between the trimmed V and J ends, which lost 4 bases and 4 bases, there was a span of 22 bases. CDR3 length: 17 amino acids.

The chain is built from TRBV4-2 and TRBJ2-7; unclear D gene. V shed 5 bases and J shed 4 bases, with 21 bases lying between them. In germline, CDR1 is LGHNA, CDR2 YNFKEQ. The CDR3 length is 16 residues. The CDR3 region has the DNA TGTGCCAGCAGCGACTCACTCTCCCGGGTGACGTACGAGCAGTACTTC. This gives the protein CASSDSLSRVTYEQYF.

The V and J genes are TRBV6-5 and TRBJ2-2; 7 bases match TRBD1. From germline, CDR1 is MNHEY and CDR2 SVGAGI. The CDR3 is made up of 13 amino acids. The V and J ends lost 5 bases and 4 bases, in that order; junction bases with no gene match: 1. DNA of the CDR3: TGTGCCAGCAGTCGACAGGGCACCGGGGAGCTGTTTTTT. Translating gives CASSRQGTGELFF.

The CDR3 reads CASSQSPGGETQYF. The CDR3 coding sequence is TGTGCCAGCAGCCAATCCCCAGGGGGAGAGACCCAGTACTTC. The rearrangement joins TRBV3-1 (or the pseudogene TRBV3-2) to TRBJ2-5, with TRBD1 matching over 7 bases. V lost 2 bases and J lost 4; bases outside the gene matches: 4. The CDR3 extends over 14 amino acids. Germline CDR1 and CDR2: LGHDT and YNNKEL (reference sequence).

This clone was detected only once. The V and J genes are TRBV5-1 and TRBJ1-4, with 8 nucleotides matching TRBD1. With 4 bases clipped from V and 5 bases from J, the junction kept 7 bases outside the gene matches. Germline V CDR1 and CDR2: SGHRS, YFSETQ. The CDR3 consists of 15 residues. CDR3 sequence reads: CASSPQTGANEKLFF. CDR3 nucleotide sequence: TGCGCCAGCAGCCCACAGACAGGGGCCAATGAAAAACTGTTTTTT.

Here the CDR3 DNA reads TGTGCCAGCAGTGAATCTCCAGGGGTCTACAATGAGCAGTTCTTC. Its translation: CASSESPGVYNEQFF. This chain links TRBV6-4 with TRBJ2-1; possible D gene TRBD1, 6 bases. The germline CDR1 and CDR2 sequences are MRHNA and SNTAGT. The CDR3 extends over 15 amino acids. Trimming took 3 bases from V and 3 from J, leaving 12 bases between them.

The chain has TRBV6-1 and TRBJ1-2, with TRBD1 matching 7 bases. Germline CDR1 MNHNS, CDR2 SASEGT. This CDR3 spans 14 amino acids. The V and J ends lost 0 bases and 8 bases, in that order; junction bases with no gene match: 6. DNA of the CDR3: TGTGCCAGCAGTGAAGCGGCAGGGGGGGAAGGCTACACCTTC. The encoded protein is CASSEAAGGEGYTF.

The chain is built from TRBV5-4 and TRBJ1-3, with D unresolved. CDR3 length equals 15 residues. V lost 2 bases and J 3 bases, leaving 12 bases between the germline ends. The germline V gene encodes CDR1 SGHNT and CDR2 YYREEE (reference sequence). CDR3 DNA: TGTGCCAGCAGCTTCTGGGGTCAGAGTGGAAACACCATATATTTT. Its translation is CASSFWGQSGNTIYF.